A single sample gave rise to the 25 T cell receptor beta chains below, sequenced in a study of brain T cells in children with intractable seizures. The time point was: blood from clinic visit 5 months post-surgery; TSC patient then seizure free. Using immunoSEQ multiplex PCR, the repertoire was profiled, and TCRdb retains in-frame clones only, with some absent. The table records under 400,000 clones, over 85% of them present only once. This sample comprised peripheral blood, obtained about 5 months after surgery. Receptors originate from a boy younger than two with tuberous sclerosis and intractable seizures.

The chain has TRBV7-9 and TRBJ2-7; 7 nucleotides match TRBD1. Trimming at V came to 3 bases and at J to 3 bases, leaving 2 bases not matched to a gene. The V gene's germline CDR1 is SEHNR and CDR2 FQNEAQ (reference sequence). The CDR3 contains 13 residues. The CDR3 here is CASSLGQLYEQYF. The CDR3, as DNA: TGTGCCAGCAGCTTGGGACAGCTCTACGAGCAGTACTTC.

The chain employs TRBV6-5 and TRBJ2-7, with D perhaps assigned TRBD1 or TRBD2 (6 bases each). The CDR3 has 13 residues. The germline V gene encodes CDR1 MNHEY and CDR2 SVGAGI. Between the trimmed V and J ends, which lost 7 bases and 2 bases, there was a span of 12 bases. The CDR3 protein is CASKRGVTYEQYF. In DNA, the CDR3 is TGTGCCAGCAAGAGGGGGGTTACCTACGAGCAGTACTTC.

This chain uses TRBV12-5 with TRBJ2-3; D is perhaps TRBD1 (7 bases). The V end was cut by 5 bases, the J end by 2 bases, with 23 bases between. From germline, CDR1 is LGHNT and CDR2 FRNRAP. The CDR3 covers 18 residues. Here the CDR3 DNA reads TGTGCTAGTGGTCTTACGACGACAGGGCGGGACCTCACAGATACGCAGTATTTT. It translates to CASGLTTTGRDLTDTQYF.

This chain uses TRBV5-4 with TRBJ2-3, with TRBD2 identical over 11 bases. The CDR3 loop spans 15 amino acids. Germline loops: CDR1 SGHNT, CDR2 YYREEE (reference sequence). Unmatched junction bases numbered 6, after V lost 4 bases and J lost 5 bases. CDR3 amino acids: CASSHSGRAVDTQYF. The CDR3 nucleotides read TGTGCCAGCAGCCATAGCGGGAGGGCCGTAGATACGCAGTATTTT.

This clone was seen just once. This chain uses TRBV9 with TRBJ2-5; 7 bases are a match to TRBD2. Germline V gene data show CDR1 as SGDLS and CDR2 as YYNGEE. V shed 0 bases and J 4 bases; nucleotides not matched to a gene: 6. CDR3 size: 15 residues. The CDR3 region has the DNA TGTGCCAGCAGCGTAGGTAACGGGGGGTTAGAGACCCAGTACTTC. Encoded protein: CASSVGNGGLETQYF.

This chain joins TRBV19 and TRBJ2-7; D not certain. Germline loops: CDR1 LNHDA, CDR2 SQIVND (reference sequence). The CDR3 extends over 15 amino acids. Trimming cost V 1 base and J 1 base, with 11 bases left between them. CDR3 sequence reads: CASSIAAGSSYEQYF. The CDR3 region has the DNA TGTGCCAGTAGTATAGCGGCAGGCTCATCCTACGAGCAGTACTTC.

The gene calls are TRBV7-9 and TRBJ2-7; tentatively, D is TRBD1 (6 bases). This CDR3 contains 14 residues. Germline V gene data show CDR1 as SEHNR and CDR2 as FQNEAQ (reference sequence). The V end lost 1 base, the J end lost 0 bases, and 7 bases lay between the germline ends. The CDR3 reads CASSLVDSSYEQYF. The CDR3 bases are TGTGCCAGCAGCTTAGTGGACAGCTCCTACGAGCAGTACTTC.

The rearrangement joins TRBV20-1 to TRBJ1-2, with D hard to call. Germline V CDR1 and CDR2: DFQATT, SNEGSKA (reference sequence). The ends were cut back, 3 bases at V and 5 bases at J, with 7 bases in the middle. The length of the CDR3 is 11 residues. The CDR3 sequence is CSARLVYGYTF. The CDR3 DNA reads as TGCAGTGCTAGGCTGGTTTATGGCTACACCTTC.

The rearrangement links TRBV28 to TRBJ2-7; 7 bases agree with TRBD2. Trimming took 4 bases from V and 6 from J; bases not matched to a gene: 9. This CDR3 spans 14 amino acids. Germline CDR1 MDHEN, CDR2 SYDVKM. CDR3 DNA: TGTGCCAGCAGTTCACCGGGAGGCCCGGGCGAGCAGTACTTC. Its protein product is CASSSPGGPGEQYF.

A remark on this clone: Compared with germline, one end of the junction differs, possibly owing to a read error. The chain has TRBV7-7 and TRBJ2-7; D might be TRBD2 (5 bases). The CDR3 runs to 14 residues. CDR1 and CDR2 from the germline V gene are SSHAT and FNYEAQ (reference sequence). This chain's CDR3 is CASSPEPGTYEQYF. The CDR3 DNA reads as TGTGCTAGCAGCCCGGAACCGGGGACCTACGAGCAGTACTTC.

This clone was detected only once. The chain has TRBV12-3 or TRBV12-4 and TRBJ2-3; no clear D. Trimming cost V 5 bases and J 0 bases, with 6 bases left between them. The length of the CDR3 is 13 residues. The CDR3 DNA sequence: TGTGCCAGCAGTCTCCGCAGCACAGATACGCAGTATTTT. Amino acids: CASSLRSTDTQYF.

This chain joins TRBV7-2 and TRBJ1-6; perhaps TRBD1 as D (5 bases). The V and J ends lost 1 base and 0 bases respectively, with 13 bases between them. The CDR3 spans 18 residues. CDR1 is SGHTA, CDR2 FQGNSA, per germline. The CDR3 DNA is TGTGCCAGCAGCTTAGATGGGGCAGGGAGCTCCTATAATTCACCCCTCCACTTT. Its translation: CASSLDGAGSSYNSPLHF.

This CDR3 reads CASSADRGMNTEAFF. CDR3 in DNA: TGCGCCAGCAGCGCGGACAGGGGAATGAACACTGAAGCTTTCTTT. V and J are TRBV5-1 and TRBJ1-1; TRBD1 matches 9 bases. After removal of 4 bases from V and 0 bases from J, the junction contained 4 bases not matched to a gene. Germline CDR1 SGHRS, CDR2 YFSETQ. The length of the CDR3 is 15 residues.

CDR3 loop: CASSGGETEAFF. CDR3 coding DNA: TGCGCCAGCAGCGGAGGGGAGACTGAAGCTTTCTTT. The genes are TRBV5-1 and TRBJ1-1, with D tentatively TRBD1 (5 bases). The CDR3 covers 12 residues. CDR1 and CDR2 (germline): SGHRS, YFSETQ. V dropped 4 bases and J dropped 5 bases, with 9 bases sitting between them.

The chain links TRBV5-6 to TRBJ1-2, with 12 bases identical to TRBD1. CDR1 and CDR2 (germline): SGHDT, YYEEEE. V shed 4 bases and J 0 bases; nucleotides not matched to a gene: 13. The CDR3 spans 19 residues. CDR3 coding DNA: TGTGCCAGCAGCGGAAACGAAGGGACAGGGGGCCAGTCTAACTATGGCTACACCTTC. It is translated as CASSGNEGTGGQSNYGYTF.

The V call is TRBV7-9, the J call TRBJ2-1; D ambiguous. In germline, CDR1 is SEHNR, CDR2 FQNEAQ (reference sequence). CDR3 length: 12 residues. Deletions cut 1 base from V and 8 bases from J, with 6 bases between. The CDR3 region is CASSLGGYEQFF. In DNA, the CDR3 is TGTGCCAGCAGCTTAGGTGGCTATGAGCAGTTCTTC.

The V and J genes are TRBV10-1 and TRBJ2-6, with 8 bases that match TRBD1. CDR1 and CDR2 (germline): WNHNN, SYGVQD (reference sequence). The V segment lost 5 bases and the J segment 4 bases; nucleotides outside the gene matches: 4. CDR3 size: 15 residues. The CDR3 bases are TGCGCCAGCAGTAGCAGGGGGCCCGGGGCCAACGTCCTGACTTTC. This gives the protein CASSSRGPGANVLTF.

This rearrangement joins TRBV6-5 to TRBJ1-2, with D unresolved. Germline values: CDR1 MNHEY, CDR2 SVGAGI. V lost 0 bases and J lost 4, with 6 bases in between. The CDR3 spans 13 residues. CDR3 DNA sequence: TGTGCCAGCAGTTACTCCTCAGTCTATGGCTACACCTTC. As protein: CASSYSSVYGYTF.

V gene TRBV5-1 combines with J gene TRBJ2-7, with 7 bases matching TRBD2. Germline V lookup: CDR1 SGHRS, CDR2 YFSETQ. CDR3 length: 16 residues. The V gene end was trimmed by 0 bases and the J gene end by 7 bases; junction bases not matched to a gene: 13. CDR3 residues: CASSLGRLAALGEQYF. DNA of the CDR3: TGCGCCAGCAGCTTGGGGCGACTAGCAGCCCTGGGGGAGCAGTACTTC.

This clone was seen once. V gene TRBV21-1 combines with J gene TRBJ2-3; TRBD1 is the table's D call, not checked against the DNA. TRBV21-1 is noted as a pseudogene. The CDR3 spans 16 residues. The DNA of the CDR3 is TGTGCCAGCAGCAAAGTAGGGACAGGGTGCACAGATACGCAGTATTTT. As protein: CASSKVGTGCTDTQYF.

This clone was counted once. The rearrangement joins TRBV6-5 to TRBJ2-1, with TRBD2 matching 13 bases. Looked up from germline, CDR1 is MNHEY and CDR2 is SVGAGI. The CDR3 extends over 14 amino acids. V lost 6 bases and J lost 8; bases outside the gene matches: 4. The CDR3 nucleotides are TGTGCCAGCAGGAGGACTAGCGGGAGTTATGAGCAGTTCTTC. As protein: CASRRTSGSYEQFF.

V usage is TRBV6-1 and J usage is TRBJ2-5, with a possible D match to TRBD2 (5 bases). The CDR3 is made up of 13 amino acids. Trimming left V 5 bases short and J 1 base short, with 8 bases between. CDR1 is MNHNS and CDR2 is SASEGT in the germline V gene. CDR3 nucleotides: TGTGCCAGCAGTTGGACTCCCCAAGAGACCCAGTACTTC. Protein sequence: CASSWTPQETQYF.

J is TRBJ2-3 and V is TRBV11-3; TRBD2 matches 7 bases. Looked up from germline, CDR1 is SGHNT and CDR2 is YENEEA. V lost 2 bases to trimming and J lost 2 bases; unmatched junction nucleotides: 7. The CDR3 covers 16 residues. CDR3 sequence: CASSLLSSGNTDTQYF. The CDR3 region has the DNA TGTGCCAGCAGCTTACTTTCTAGCGGAAACACAGATACGCAGTATTTT.

The chain couples TRBV6-2 or TRBV6-3 to TRBJ2-1; 11 positions agree with TRBD2. The germline V gene has CDR1 MNHEY and CDR2 SVGEGT. V dropped 6 bases and J dropped 5; count of bases not matched to a gene: 9. This CDR3 region has 16 residues. The CDR3 region has the DNA TGTGCCAGCAGCCACCAGCTAGCGGGAGGCCACAATGAGCAGTTCTTC. Translation gives CASSHQLAGGHNEQFF.

V is TRBV2 and J is TRBJ2-6; D might be TRBD1 or TRBD2, each matching 6 bases. Trimming cost V 3 bases and J 5 bases, with 23 bases left between them. Germline V gene sequence: CDR1 SNHLY, CDR2 FYNNEI. The CDR3 extends over 19 amino acids. CDR3 residues: CASSDSLMWGAIWANVLTF. The CDR3 nucleotides read TGTGCCAGCAGTGATAGTCTGATGTGGGGGGCTATCTGGGCCAACGTCCTGACTTTC.